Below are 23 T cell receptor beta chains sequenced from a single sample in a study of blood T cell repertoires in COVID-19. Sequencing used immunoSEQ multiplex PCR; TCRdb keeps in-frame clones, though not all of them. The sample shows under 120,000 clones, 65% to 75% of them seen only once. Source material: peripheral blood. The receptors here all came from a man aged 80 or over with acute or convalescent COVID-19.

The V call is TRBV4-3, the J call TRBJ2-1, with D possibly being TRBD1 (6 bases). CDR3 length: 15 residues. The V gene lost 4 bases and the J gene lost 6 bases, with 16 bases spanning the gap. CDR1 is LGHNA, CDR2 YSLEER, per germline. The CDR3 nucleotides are TGCGCCAGCAGCCCCTATCTCACAGGGTCCAATGAGCAGTTCTTC. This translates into CASSPYLTGSNEQFF.

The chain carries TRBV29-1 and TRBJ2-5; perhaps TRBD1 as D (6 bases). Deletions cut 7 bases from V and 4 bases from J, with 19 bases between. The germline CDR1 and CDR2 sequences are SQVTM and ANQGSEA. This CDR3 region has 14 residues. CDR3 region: CSAVPVGAGETQYF. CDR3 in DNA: TGCAGCGCCGTACCTGTGGGGGCAGGAGAGACCCAGTACTTC. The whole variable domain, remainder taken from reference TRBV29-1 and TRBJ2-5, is SAVISQKPSRDICQRGTSLTIQCQVDSQVTMMFWYRQQPGQSLTLIATANQGSEATYESGFVIDKFPISRPNLTFSTLTVSNMSPEDSSIYLCSAVPVGAGETQYFGPGTRLLVL.

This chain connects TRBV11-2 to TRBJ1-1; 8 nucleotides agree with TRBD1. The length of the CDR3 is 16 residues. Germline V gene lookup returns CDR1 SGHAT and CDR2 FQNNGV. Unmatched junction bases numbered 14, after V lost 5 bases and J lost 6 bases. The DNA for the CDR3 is TGTGCCAGCAGCGTTAGACCCCTGGCAGGGGGCCCTGAAGCTTTCTTT. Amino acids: CASSVRPLAGGPEAFF.

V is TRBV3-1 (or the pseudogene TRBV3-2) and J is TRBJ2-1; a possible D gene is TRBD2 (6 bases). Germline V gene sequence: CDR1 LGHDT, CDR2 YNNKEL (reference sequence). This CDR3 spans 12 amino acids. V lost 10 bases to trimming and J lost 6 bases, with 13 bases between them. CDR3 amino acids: CATGNGGNEQFF. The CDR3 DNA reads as TGTGCCACTGGGAACGGGGGCAATGAGCAGTTCTTC.

The CDR3 region is CASSLDAWTSSYEQYF. The CDR3 bases are TGCGCCAGCAGCTTGGACGCTTGGACTAGCTCCTACGAGCAGTACTTC. V usage is TRBV5-1 and J usage is TRBJ2-7; 7 positions match TRBD2. The CDR3 is made up of 16 amino acids. Germline V gene data show CDR1 as SGHRS and CDR2 as YFSETQ. V lost 0 bases and J lost 0; bases outside the gene matches: 6.

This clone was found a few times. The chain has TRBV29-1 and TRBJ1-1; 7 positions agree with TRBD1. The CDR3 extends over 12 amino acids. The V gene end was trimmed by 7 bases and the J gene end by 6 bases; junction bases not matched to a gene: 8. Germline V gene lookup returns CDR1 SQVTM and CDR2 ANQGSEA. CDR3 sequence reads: CSARQGWAEAFF. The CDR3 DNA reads TGCAGCGCTCGACAGGGTTGGGCTGAAGCTTTCTTT.

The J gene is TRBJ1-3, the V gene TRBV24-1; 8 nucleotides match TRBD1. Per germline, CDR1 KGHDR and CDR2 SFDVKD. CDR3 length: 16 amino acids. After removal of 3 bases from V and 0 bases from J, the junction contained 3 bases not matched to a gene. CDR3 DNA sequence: TGTGCCACCAGTGATCCCACAGGGGGCTCTGGAAACACCATATATTTT. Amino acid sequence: CATSDPTGGSGNTIYF.

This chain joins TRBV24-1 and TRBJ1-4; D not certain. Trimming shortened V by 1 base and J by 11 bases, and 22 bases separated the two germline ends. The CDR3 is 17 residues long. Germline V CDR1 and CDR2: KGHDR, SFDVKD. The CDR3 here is CATSDLWEQYAREKLFF. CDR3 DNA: TGTGCCACCAGTGATTTATGGGAGCAGTATGCACGGGAGAAACTGTTTTTT.

The CDR3, as DNA: TGTGCCAGCAGTTACCCTAAGGGTCGGGACAGGGAGCAACCTGGGGCCAACGTCCTGACTTTC. Translated, it gives CASSYPKGRDREQPGANVLTF. The gene calls are TRBV6-2 or TRBV6-3 and TRBJ2-6; 9 bases are shared with TRBD1. This CDR3 region has 21 residues. V lost 2 bases, J lost 2 bases, and 16 bases stayed unmatched. In germline, CDR1 is MNHEY, CDR2 SVGEGT.

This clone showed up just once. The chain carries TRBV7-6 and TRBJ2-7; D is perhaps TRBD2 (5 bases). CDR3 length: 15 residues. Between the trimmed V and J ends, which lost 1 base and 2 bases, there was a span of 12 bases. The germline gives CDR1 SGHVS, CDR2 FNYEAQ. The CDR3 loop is CASSLGAGPTYEQYF. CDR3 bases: TGTGCCAGCAGCTTAGGCGCGGGCCCGACCTACGAGCAGTACTTC.

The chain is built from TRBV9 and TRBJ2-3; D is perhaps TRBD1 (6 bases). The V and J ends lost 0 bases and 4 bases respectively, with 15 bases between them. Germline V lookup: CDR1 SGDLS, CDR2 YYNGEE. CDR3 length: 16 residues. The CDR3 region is CASSVGSGVVPDTQYF. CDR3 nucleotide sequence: TGTGCCAGCAGCGTAGGTTCAGGGGTGGTGCCAGATACGCAGTATTTT.

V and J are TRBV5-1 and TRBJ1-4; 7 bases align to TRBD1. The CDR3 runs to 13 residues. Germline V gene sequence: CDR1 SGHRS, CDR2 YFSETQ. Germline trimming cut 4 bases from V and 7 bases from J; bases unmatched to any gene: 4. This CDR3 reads CASSRRQGEKLFF. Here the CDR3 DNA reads TGCGCCAGCAGCCGTAGACAGGGTGAAAAACTGTTTTTT. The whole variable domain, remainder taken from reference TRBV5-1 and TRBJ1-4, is KAGVTQTPRYLIKTRGQQVTLSCSPISGHRSVSWYQQTPGQGLQFLFEYFSETQRNKGNFPGRFSGRQFSNSRSEMNVSTLELGDSALYLCASSRRQGEKLFFGSGTQLSVL.

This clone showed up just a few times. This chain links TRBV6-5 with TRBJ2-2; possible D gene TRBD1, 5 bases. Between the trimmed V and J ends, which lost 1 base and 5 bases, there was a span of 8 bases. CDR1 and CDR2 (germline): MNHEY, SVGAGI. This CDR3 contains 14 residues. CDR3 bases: TGTGCCAGCAGTTACTTCAGGGATACCGGGGAGCTGTTTTTT. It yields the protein CASSYFRDTGELFF.

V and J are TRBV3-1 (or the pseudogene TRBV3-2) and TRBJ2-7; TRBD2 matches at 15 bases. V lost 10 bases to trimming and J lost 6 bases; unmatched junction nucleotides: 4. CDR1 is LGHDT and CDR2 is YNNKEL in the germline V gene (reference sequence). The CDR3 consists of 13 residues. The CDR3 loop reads CATTGLAGGEQYF. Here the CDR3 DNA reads TGTGCCACGACGGGACTAGCGGGAGGCGAGCAGTACTTC.

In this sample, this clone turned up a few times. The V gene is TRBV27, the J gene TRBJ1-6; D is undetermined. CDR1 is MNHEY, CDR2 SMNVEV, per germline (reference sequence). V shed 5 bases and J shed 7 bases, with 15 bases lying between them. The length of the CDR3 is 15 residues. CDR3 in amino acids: CASSSNMRLNSPLHF. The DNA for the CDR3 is TGTGCCAGCAGTAGCAACATGCGGTTAAATTCACCCCTCCACTTT.

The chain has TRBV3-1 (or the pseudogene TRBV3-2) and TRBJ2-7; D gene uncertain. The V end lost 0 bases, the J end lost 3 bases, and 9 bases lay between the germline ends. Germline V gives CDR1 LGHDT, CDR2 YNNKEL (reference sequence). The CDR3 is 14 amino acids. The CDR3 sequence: CASSQDITVYEQYF. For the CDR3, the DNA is TGTGCCAGCAGCCAAGATATAACAGTCTACGAGCAGTACTTC.

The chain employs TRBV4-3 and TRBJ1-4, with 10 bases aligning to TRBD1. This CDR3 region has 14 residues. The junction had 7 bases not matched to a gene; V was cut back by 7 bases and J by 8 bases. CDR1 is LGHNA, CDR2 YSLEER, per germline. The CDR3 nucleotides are TGCGCCAGCAAGGAGGGGACAGGGGAAGAAAAACTGTTTTTT. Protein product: CASKEGTGEEKLFF.

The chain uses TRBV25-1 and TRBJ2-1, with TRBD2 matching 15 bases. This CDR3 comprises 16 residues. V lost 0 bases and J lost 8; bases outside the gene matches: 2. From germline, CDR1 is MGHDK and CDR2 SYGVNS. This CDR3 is CASSEYGTSGRYEQFF. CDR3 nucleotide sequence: TGTGCCAGCAGTGAATATGGGACTAGCGGGAGGTATGAGCAGTTCTTC.

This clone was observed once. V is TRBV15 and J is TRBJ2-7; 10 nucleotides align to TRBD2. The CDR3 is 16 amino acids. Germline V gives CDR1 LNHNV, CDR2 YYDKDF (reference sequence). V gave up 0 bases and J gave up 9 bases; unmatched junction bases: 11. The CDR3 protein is CATSRDLLAGEMGQYF. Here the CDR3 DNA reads TGTGCCACCAGCAGAGATCTGCTAGCGGGAGAAATGGGGCAGTACTTC.

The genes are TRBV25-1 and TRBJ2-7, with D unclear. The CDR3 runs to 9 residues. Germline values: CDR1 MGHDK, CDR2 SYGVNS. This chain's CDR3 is CALIYEQYF. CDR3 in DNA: TGTGCTCTTATATACGAGCAGTACTTC.

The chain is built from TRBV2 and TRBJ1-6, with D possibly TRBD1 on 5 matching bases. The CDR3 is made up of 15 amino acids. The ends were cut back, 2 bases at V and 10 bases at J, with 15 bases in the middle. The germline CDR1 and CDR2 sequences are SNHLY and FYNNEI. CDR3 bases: TGTGCCAGCAGTGAATTCCGGACAAGGGGATCACCCCTCCACTTT. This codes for CASSEFRTRGSPLHF.

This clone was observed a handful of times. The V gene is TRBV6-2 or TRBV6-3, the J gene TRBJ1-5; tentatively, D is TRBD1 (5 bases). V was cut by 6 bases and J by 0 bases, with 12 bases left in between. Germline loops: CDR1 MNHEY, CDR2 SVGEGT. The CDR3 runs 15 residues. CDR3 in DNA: TGTGCCAGCAGATACACAGGAGATAGCAATCAGCCCCAGCATTTT. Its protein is CASRYTGDSNQPQHF.

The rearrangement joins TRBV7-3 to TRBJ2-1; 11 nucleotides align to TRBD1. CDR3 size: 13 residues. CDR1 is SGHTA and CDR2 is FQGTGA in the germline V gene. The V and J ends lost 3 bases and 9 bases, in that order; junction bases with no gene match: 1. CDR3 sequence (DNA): TGTGCCAGCAGCTTGGGACAGGGGGTTGAGCAGTTCTTC. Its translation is CASSLGQGVEQFF.